The 20 T cell receptor beta chains in this list originate from one sample, sequenced in a study of shared clonotypes between healthy human individuals. Data came from immunoSEQ multiplex PCR; TCRdb stores just in-frame clones and leaves some out. This table has some 490,000 clones, approximately 81% appearing once. Sequencing was done on a sample of PBMCs. These receptors all stem from a middle-aged woman in good health. Some clones in this sample may be carry-over from other donors' samples.

The chain carries TRBV6-5 and TRBJ2-3, with 8 bases aligning to TRBD2. The CDR3 contains 14 residues. The V gene end was trimmed by 4 bases and the J gene end by 3 bases; junction bases not matched to a gene: 3. Germline V gene data show CDR1 as MNHEY and CDR2 as SVGAGI. The CDR3 DNA reads as TGTGCCAGCAGTTCACAGCGGGAGACAGATACGCAGTATTTT. Protein: CASSSQRETDTQYF.

The chain recombines TRBV7-3 with TRBJ1-3; no reliable D call. CDR1 and CDR2 (germline): SGHTA, FQGTGA. V lost 4 bases and J lost 8, with 12 bases in between. This CDR3 is 13 amino acids long. This CDR3 reads CASSSGPGDTIYF. The CDR3 DNA follows: TGTGCCAGCAGCTCCGGACCTGGGGACACCATATATTTT.

The chain links TRBV10-3 to TRBJ2-2; 8 bases agree with TRBD2. V gave up 4 bases and J gave up 5 bases; unmatched junction bases: 0. CDR3 size: 13 residues. Germline CDR1 ENHRY, CDR2 SYGVKD. The CDR3 nucleotides are TGTGCCATCAGTGCGGGAGGGACCGGGGAGCTGTTTTTT. Its translation is CAISAGGTGELFF.

A note on this clone: Possible read error: a much larger clone is one base away. The chain has TRBV7-9 and TRBJ2-3, with 9 bases aligning to TRBD2. The CDR3 is made up of 15 amino acids. Germline CDR1 is SEHNR and CDR2 is FQNEAQ (reference sequence). V gave up 4 bases and J gave up 1 base; unmatched junction bases: 3. The CDR3 loop is CASSSGTSCTDTQYF. The CDR3 nucleotides read TGTGCCAGCAGCTCAGGGACTAGCTGCACAGATACGCAGTATTTT.

In regard to this clone: One base separates it from a far larger clone, so it is likely a read error. This CDR3 is also generated by other DNA sequences in the sample. The V and J genes are TRBV5-1 and TRBJ2-1; D is possibly TRBD1 or TRBD2 (5 bases each). Germline-derived CDR1 and CDR2 are SGHRS and YFSETQ. Trimming shortened V by 4 bases and J by 9 bases, and 17 bases separated the two germline ends. The CDR3 consists of 14 residues. The CDR3 nucleotides are TGCGCCAGCAGCGGCCCTGGGACGGTGGTTGAGCAGTTCTTC. This gives the protein CASSGPGTVVEQFF.

The genes are TRBV4-1 and TRBJ2-5, with 7 bases matching TRBD1. V lost 6 bases and J lost 3; bases outside the gene matches: 7. CDR3 length: 14 amino acids. In germline, CDR1 is MGHRA, CDR2 YSYEKL. CDR3 in DNA: TGCGCCAGCAGGAGCACCGGGACAGAAGAGACCCAGTACTTC. Its protein product is CASRSTGTEETQYF.

The rearrangement uses TRBV7-6 and TRBJ2-7; D is perhaps TRBD1 (5 bases). The V end lost 5 bases, the J end lost 2 bases, and 13 bases lay between the germline ends. CDR1 and CDR2 from the germline V gene are SGHVS and FNYEAQ. CDR3 size: 14 residues. CDR3 DNA: TGTGCCAGCAGCCAGGGATTTATTCCCTACGAGCAGTACTTC. Its protein is CASSQGFIPYEQYF.

V and J are TRBV7-9 and TRBJ2-5; 8 bases align to TRBD2. Germline V gene data show CDR1 as SEHNR and CDR2 as FQNEAQ (reference sequence). Trimming took 1 base from V and 4 from J; bases not matched to a gene: 5. CDR3 length equals 15 residues. In nucleotides, the CDR3 is TGTGCCAGCAGCTTAGTAGGGACTAGATTAGAGACCCAGTACTTC. This gives the protein CASSLVGTRLETQYF.

In this sample, this clone turned up once. A single base is all that separates this from a far larger clone, so a read error is likely. A read error is likely, as this CDR3 ends without the conserved phenylalanine or tryptophan. The chain is built from TRBV2 and TRBJ1-5, with 8 bases identical to TRBD1. With V trimmed by 6 bases and J by 7 bases, 5 bases remained unmatched. The CDR3 loop spans 13 amino acids. Germline V gene lookup returns CDR1 SNHLY and CDR2 FYNNEI. CDR3 amino acids: CASSGQGGQPQHL. The CDR3 DNA follows: TGTGCCAGCAGCGGACAGGGCGGCCAGCCCCAGCATCTT.

The rearrangement joins TRBV2 to TRBJ2-1; 9 bases map to TRBD2. Germline V gives CDR1 SNHLY, CDR2 FYNNEI. The CDR3 runs 14 residues. Unmatched junction bases numbered 3, after V lost 0 bases and J lost 9 bases. The CDR3 reads CASSEAAGGAEQFF. The CDR3 nucleotides read TGTGCCAGCAGTGAAGCAGCGGGAGGTGCTGAGCAGTTCTTC.

Points on this clone: Its ends do not fully match the called genes, so a read error is possible. The chain joins TRBV11-2 to TRBJ2-1, with TRBD1 as a possible D gene (5 bases). This CDR3 region has 11 residues. CDR1 and CDR2 from the germline V gene are SGHAT and FQNNGV. The CDR3 region is CASSLSGPRVF. The CDR3 DNA reads TGTGCCAGCAGCTTATCGGGCCCCAGGGTCTTC.

The rearrangement links TRBV19 to TRBJ2-7; D perhaps matches TRBD1 (6 bases). V was clipped by 4 bases and J by 2 bases, with 12 bases between them. The germline V gene has CDR1 LNHDA and CDR2 SQIVND (reference sequence). The CDR3 contains 14 residues. The CDR3: CASSKQGSPYEQYF. DNA of the CDR3: TGTGCCAGTAGTAAGCAGGGGTCCCCCTACGAGCAGTACTTC.

On this clone itself: The identical CDR3 is also encoded by other nucleotide sequences in the sample. The chain has TRBV28 and TRBJ1-1; D not resolved. Trimming removed 7 bases at V and 0 bases at J, with 3 bases between. The CDR3 contains 11 residues. Germline V gene data show CDR1 as MDHEN and CDR2 as SYDVKM. CDR3 in DNA: TGTGCCAGCACCTTGAACACTGAAGCTTTCTTT. It yields the protein CASTLNTEAFF.

On this clone: This likely traces to a read error, being one base from a far larger clone. The gene calls are TRBV14 and TRBJ2-7; D unclear. The CDR3 loop spans 15 amino acids. The germline gives CDR1 SGHDN, CDR2 FVKESK. The CDR3 DNA follows: TGTGCCAGCAGCCAAGATCGCGCCAGCTCCTGCGAGCAGTACTTC. It encodes CASSQDRASSCEQYF.

This clone has only one observation. This likely stems from a read error, as it lies one base from a far larger clone. The chain is built from TRBV4-1 and TRBJ2-3; 8 bases agree with TRBD2. CDR3 length: 16 residues. Germline V CDR1 and CDR2: MGHRA, YSYEKL. The V segment lost 1 base and the J segment 4 bases; nucleotides outside the gene matches: 7. This chain's CDR3 is CASSQALAGGADTQYF. The CDR3 DNA reads as TGCGCCAGCAGCCAAGCGCTAGCGGGTGGAGCAGATACGCAGTATTTT.

The CDR3: CAWTLGEAGELFF. CDR3 DNA: TGTGCCTGGACCCTAGGAGAGGCGGGGGAGCTGTTTTTT. This chain links TRBV30 with TRBJ2-2, with D uncertain. The ends were cut back, 4 bases at V and 8 bases at J, with 14 bases in the middle. This CDR3 region has 13 residues. Germline lookup yields CDR1 GTSNPN and CDR2 SVGIG (reference sequence).

The chain recombines TRBV10-3 with TRBJ2-7; no clear D. V was pared by 3 bases and J by 4 bases, with 19 bases between. The CDR3 is 16 amino acids. Germline values: CDR1 ENHRY, CDR2 SYGVKD. The CDR3 DNA sequence: TGTGCCATCAGTGACGCCGCTAGGCCGCACATTTACGAGCAGTACTTC. It encodes CAISDAARPHIYEQYF.

Worth noting for this clone: A read error is the likely source, as a far larger clone sits one nucleotide away. The sample carries other DNA sequences with the same CDR3. V gene TRBV4-1 combines with J gene TRBJ2-3; TRBD2 aligns across 11 bases. CDR3 length: 16 residues. Germline-derived CDR1 and CDR2 are MGHRA and YSYEKL. CDR3 in amino acids: CASSQARLAGTDTQYF. DNA for the CDR3: TGCGCCAGCAGCCAAGCAAGACTAGCGGGAACAGATACACAGTATTTT.

As for this clone: At one end, the junction sequence differs from germline, possibly due to a read error. The chain employs TRBV7-7 and TRBJ2-2, with D possibly being TRBD1 or TRBD2 (5 bases each). CDR1 is SSHAT and CDR2 is FNYEAQ in the germline V gene (reference sequence). This CDR3 spans 14 amino acids. This chain's CDR3 is CASSPGRGAGELFF. In DNA, the CDR3 is TGTGCTAGCAGCCCGGGACGGGGAGCCGGGGAGCTGTTTTTT.

The rearrangement joins TRBV18 to TRBJ2-5; D is unclear. The germline V gene has CDR1 KGHSH and CDR2 LQKENI. Trimming took 4 bases from V and 5 from J, leaving 11 bases between them. CDR3 length equals 13 residues. The CDR3 loop is CASSLGVRETQYF. For the CDR3, the DNA is TGTGCCAGCTCACTTGGGGTCCGGGAGACCCAGTACTTC. Drawing the rest from reference TRBV18 and TRBJ2-5, the complete variable domain is NAGVMQNPRHLVRRRGQEARLRCSPMKGHSHVYWYRQLPEEGLKFMVYLQKENIIDESGMPKERFSAEFPKEGPSILRIQQVVRGDSAAYFCASSLGVRETQYFGPGTRLLVL.